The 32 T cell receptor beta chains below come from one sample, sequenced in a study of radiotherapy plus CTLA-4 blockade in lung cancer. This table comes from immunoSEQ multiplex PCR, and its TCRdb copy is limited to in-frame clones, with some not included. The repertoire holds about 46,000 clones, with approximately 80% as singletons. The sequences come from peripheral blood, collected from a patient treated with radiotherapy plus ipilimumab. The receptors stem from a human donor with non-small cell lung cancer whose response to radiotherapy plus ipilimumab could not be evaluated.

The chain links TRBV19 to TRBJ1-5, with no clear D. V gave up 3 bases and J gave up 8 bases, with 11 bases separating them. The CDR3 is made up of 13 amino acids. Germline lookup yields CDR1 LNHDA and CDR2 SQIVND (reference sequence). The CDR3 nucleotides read TGTGCCAGTAGTATCATGGCCGCGGAGCCCCAGCATTTT. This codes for CASSIMAAEPQHF.

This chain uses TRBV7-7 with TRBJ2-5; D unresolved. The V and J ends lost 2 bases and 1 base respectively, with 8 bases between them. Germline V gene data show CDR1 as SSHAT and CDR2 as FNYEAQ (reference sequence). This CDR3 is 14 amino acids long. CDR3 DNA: TGTGCCAGCAGCTTAAGTTACACCCAAGAGACCCAGTACTTC. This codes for CASSLSYTQETQYF.

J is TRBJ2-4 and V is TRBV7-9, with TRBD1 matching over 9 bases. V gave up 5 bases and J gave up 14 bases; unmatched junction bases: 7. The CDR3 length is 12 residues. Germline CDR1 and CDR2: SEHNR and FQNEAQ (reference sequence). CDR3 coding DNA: TGTGCCAGCAGCGGAGGGGACAGGGAGGAGTACTTC. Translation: CASSGGDREEYF. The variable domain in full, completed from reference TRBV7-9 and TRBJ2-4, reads DTGVSQNPRHKITKRGQNVTFRCDPISEHNRLYWYRQTLGQGPEFLTYFQNEAQLEKSRLLSDRFSAERPKGSFSTLEIQRTEQGDSAMYLCASSGGDREEYFGAGTRLSVL.

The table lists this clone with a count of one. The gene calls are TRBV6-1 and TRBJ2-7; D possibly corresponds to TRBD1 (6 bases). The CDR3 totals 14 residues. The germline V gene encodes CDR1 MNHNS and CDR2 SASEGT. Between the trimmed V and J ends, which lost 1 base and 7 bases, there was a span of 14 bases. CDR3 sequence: CASSEGTTGLEQYF. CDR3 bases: TGTGCCAGCAGTGAAGGAACCACAGGGTTAGAGCAGTACTTC.

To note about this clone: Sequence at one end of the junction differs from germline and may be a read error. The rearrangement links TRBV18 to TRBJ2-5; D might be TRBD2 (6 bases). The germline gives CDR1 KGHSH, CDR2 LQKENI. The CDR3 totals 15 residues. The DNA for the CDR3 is TGTGCCAGCTCACGAGGCAGTAGCGGCCAAGAGGCCCAGTACTTC. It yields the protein CASSRGSSGQEAQYF.

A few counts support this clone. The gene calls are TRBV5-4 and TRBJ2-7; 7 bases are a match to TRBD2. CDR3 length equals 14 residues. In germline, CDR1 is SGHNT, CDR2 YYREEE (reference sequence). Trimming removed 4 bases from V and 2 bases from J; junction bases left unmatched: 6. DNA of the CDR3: TGTGCCAGCAGCCCGAGCGGGATCACCTACGAGCAGTACTTC. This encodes CASSPSGITYEQYF.

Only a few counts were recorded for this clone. The CDR3 spells CASSLFASRQEAQYF. The CDR3 DNA reads as TGTGCCAGCAGTTTATTTGCTTCCCGGCAGGAGGCGCAGTACTTC. This rearrangement joins TRBV27 to TRBJ2-7; tentatively, D is TRBD2 (5 bases). V lost 1 base and J 9 bases, leaving 19 bases between the germline ends. This CDR3 comprises 15 residues. Looked up from germline, CDR1 is MNHEY and CDR2 is SMNVEV (reference sequence).

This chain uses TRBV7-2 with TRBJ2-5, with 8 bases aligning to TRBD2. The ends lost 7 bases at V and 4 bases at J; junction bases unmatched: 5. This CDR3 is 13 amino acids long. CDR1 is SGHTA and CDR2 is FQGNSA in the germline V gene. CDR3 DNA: TGTGCCAGCATCCAAGCGGGGGCAGAGACCCAGTACTTC. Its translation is CASIQAGAETQYF. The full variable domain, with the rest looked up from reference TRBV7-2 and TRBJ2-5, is GAGVSQSPSNKVTEKGKDVELRCDPISGHTALYWYRQSLGQGLEFLIYFQGNSAPDKSGLPSDRFSAERTGGSVSTLTIQRTQQEDSAVYLCASIQAGAETQYFGPGTRLLVL.

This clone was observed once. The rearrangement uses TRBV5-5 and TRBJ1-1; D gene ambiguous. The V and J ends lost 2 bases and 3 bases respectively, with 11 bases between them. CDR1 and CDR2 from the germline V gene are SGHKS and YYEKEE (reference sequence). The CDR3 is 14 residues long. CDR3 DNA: TGTGCCAGCAGCTTATCAGACATTTACACTGAAGCTTTCTTT. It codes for CASSLSDIYTEAFF.

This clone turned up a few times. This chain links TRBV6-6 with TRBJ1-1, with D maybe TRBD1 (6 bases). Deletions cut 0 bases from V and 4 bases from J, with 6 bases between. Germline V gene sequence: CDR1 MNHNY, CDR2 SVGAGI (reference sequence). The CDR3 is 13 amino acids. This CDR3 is CASSYSGATEAFF. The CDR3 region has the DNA TGTGCCAGCAGTTACTCGGGGGCCACTGAAGCTTTCTTT.

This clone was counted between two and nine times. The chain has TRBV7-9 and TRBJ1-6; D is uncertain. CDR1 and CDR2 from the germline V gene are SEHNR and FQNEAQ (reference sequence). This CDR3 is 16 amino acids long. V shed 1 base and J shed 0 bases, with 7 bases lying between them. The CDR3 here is CASSLVRYSYNSPLHF. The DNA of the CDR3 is TGTGCCAGCAGCTTAGTACGGTACTCCTATAATTCACCCCTCCACTTT. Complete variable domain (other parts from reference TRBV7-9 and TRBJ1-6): DTGVSQNPRHKITKRGQNVTFRCDPISEHNRLYWYRQTLGQGPEFLTYFQNEAQLEKSRLLSDRFSAERPKGSFSTLEIQRTEQGDSAMYLCASSLVRYSYNSPLHFGNGTRLTVT.

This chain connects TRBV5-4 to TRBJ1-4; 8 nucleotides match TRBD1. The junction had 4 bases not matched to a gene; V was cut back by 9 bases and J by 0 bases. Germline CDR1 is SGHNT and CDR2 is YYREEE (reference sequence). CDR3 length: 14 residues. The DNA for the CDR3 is TGTGCCACCGGACAGGGAACAACTAATGAAAAACTGTTTTTT. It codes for CATGQGTTNEKLFF.

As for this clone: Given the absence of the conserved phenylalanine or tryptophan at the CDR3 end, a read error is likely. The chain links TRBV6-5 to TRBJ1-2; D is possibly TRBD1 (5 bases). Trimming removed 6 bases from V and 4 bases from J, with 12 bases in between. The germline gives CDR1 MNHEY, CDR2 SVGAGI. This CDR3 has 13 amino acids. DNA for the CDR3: TGTGCCAGCAGCCAGGGAAAATCCTATGGCTACACCCTC. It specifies CASSQGKSYGYTL.

The chain's CDR3 is CASSQATGEDGYTF. CDR3 coding DNA: TGCGCCAGCAGCCAAGCCACAGGGGAGGATGGCTACACCTTC. This chain uses TRBV4-3 with TRBJ1-2; TRBD1 matches 7 bases. There are 14 residues in the CDR3. Trimming took 1 base from V and 6 from J; bases not matched to a gene: 5. The germline V gene has CDR1 LGHNA and CDR2 YSLEER.

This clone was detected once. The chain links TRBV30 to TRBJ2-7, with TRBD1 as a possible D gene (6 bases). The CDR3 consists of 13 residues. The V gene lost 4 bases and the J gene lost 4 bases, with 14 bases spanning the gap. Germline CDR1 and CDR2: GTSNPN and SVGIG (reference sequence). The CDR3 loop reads CAWTTGIFYEQYF. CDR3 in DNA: TGTGCCTGGACCACAGGGATATTTTACGAGCAGTACTTC.

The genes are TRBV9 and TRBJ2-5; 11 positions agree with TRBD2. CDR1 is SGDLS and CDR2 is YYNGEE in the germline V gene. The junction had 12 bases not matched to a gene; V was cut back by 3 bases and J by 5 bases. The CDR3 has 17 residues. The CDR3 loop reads CASSANRPLAGDETQYF. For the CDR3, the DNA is TGTGCCAGCAGCGCCAACCGACCACTAGCGGGAGATGAGACCCAGTACTTC. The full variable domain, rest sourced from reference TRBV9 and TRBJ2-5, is DSGVTQTPKHLITATGQRVTLRCSPRSGDLSVYWYQQSLDQGLQFLIQYYNGEERAKGNILERFSAQQFPDLHSELNLSSLELGDSALYFCASSANRPLAGDETQYFGPGTRLLVL.

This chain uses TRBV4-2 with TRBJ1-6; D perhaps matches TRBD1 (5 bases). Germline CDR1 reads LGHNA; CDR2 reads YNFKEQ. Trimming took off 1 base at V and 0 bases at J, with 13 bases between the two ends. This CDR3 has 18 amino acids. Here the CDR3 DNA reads TGTGCCAGCAGCCAAGCCAGCGGCGGGGGCTCCTATAATTCACCCCTCCACTTT. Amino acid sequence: CASSQASGGGSYNSPLHF.

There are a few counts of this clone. Here the CDR3 reads CASSRTGIDQPQHF. The CDR3 DNA sequence: TGTGCCAGCAGCCGGACAGGGATTGATCAGCCCCAGCATTTT. The genes are TRBV5-6 and TRBJ1-5; 8 bases map to TRBD1. Germline-derived CDR1 and CDR2 are SGHDT and YYEEEE. V shed 4 bases and J 5 bases; nucleotides not matched to a gene: 5. This CDR3 is built from 14 residues.

The CDR3 coding sequence is TGTGCCAGCAGTTTGGCGGGGGGCGGCAATCAGCCCCAGCATTTT. Protein: CASSLAGGGNQPQHF. The rearrangement uses TRBV28 and TRBJ1-5; perhaps TRBD1 as D (6 bases). V was shortened by 3 bases and J by 2 bases, with 11 bases between the two germline ends. The CDR3 has 15 amino acids. Germline assignment: CDR1 MDHEN and CDR2 SYDVKM. The complete variable domain, with remaining parts taken from reference TRBV28 and TRBJ1-5, reads DVKVTQSSRYLVKRTGEKVFLECVQDMDHENMFWYRQDPGLGLRLIYFSYDVKMKEKGDIPEGYSVSREKKERFSLILESASTNQTSMYLCASSLAGGGNQPQHFGDGTRLSIL.

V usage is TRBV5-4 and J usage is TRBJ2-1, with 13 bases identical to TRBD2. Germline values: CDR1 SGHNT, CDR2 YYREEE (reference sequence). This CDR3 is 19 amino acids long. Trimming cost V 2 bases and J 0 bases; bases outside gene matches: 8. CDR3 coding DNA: TGTGCCAGCAGCTTCCCGGGACTAGCGGGGCTGAGCTCCTACAATGAGCAGTTCTTC. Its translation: CASSFPGLAGLSSYNEQFF.

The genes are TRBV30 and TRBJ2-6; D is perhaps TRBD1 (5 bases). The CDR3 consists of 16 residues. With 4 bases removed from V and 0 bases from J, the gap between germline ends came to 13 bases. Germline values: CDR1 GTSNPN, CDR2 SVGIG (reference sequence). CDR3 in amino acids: CAWTSGASSGANVLTF. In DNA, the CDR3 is TGTGCCTGGACGAGTGGGGCAAGCTCTGGGGCCAACGTCCTGACTTTC.

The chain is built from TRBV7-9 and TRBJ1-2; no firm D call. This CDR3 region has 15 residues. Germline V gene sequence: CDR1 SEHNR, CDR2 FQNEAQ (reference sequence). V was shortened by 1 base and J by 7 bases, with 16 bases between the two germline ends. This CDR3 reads CASSLGSLMPGGYTF. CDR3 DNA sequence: TGTGCCAGCAGCTTAGGCTCCCTAATGCCTGGTGGCTACACCTTC.

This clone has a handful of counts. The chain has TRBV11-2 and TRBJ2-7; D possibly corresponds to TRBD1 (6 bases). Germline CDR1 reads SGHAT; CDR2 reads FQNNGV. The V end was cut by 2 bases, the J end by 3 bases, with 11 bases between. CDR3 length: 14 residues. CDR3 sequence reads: CASSLQGQIYEQYF. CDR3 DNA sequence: TGTGCCAGCAGCTTACAAGGACAGATCTACGAGCAGTACTTC.

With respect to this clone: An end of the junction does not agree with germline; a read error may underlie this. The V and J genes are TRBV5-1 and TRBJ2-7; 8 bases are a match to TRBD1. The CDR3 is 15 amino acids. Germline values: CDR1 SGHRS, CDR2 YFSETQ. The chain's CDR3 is CASNLAGQGAGEQYF. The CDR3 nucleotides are TGCGCCAGCAACTTGGCGGGCCAGGGGGCGGGCGAGCAGTACTTC.

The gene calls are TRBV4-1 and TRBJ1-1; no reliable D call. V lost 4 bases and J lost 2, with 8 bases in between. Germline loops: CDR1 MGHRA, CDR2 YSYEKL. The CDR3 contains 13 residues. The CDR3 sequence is CASSPTGNTEAFF. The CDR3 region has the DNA TGCGCCAGCAGCCCCACCGGTAACACTGAAGCTTTCTTT.

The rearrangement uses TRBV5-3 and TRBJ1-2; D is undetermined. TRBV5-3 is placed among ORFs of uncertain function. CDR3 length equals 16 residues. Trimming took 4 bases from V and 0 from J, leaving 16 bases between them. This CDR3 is CARSRDFNLSNYGYTF. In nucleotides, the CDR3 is TGTGCCAGAAGCCGGGATTTCAACCTCTCTAACTATGGCTACACCTTC.

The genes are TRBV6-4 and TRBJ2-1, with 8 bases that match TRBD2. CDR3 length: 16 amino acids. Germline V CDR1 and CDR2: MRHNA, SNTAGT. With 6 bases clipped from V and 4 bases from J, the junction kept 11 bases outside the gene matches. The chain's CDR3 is CASSEWGTSEYNEQFF. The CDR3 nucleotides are TGTGCCAGCAGCGAATGGGGGACTAGTGAATACAATGAGCAGTTCTTC.

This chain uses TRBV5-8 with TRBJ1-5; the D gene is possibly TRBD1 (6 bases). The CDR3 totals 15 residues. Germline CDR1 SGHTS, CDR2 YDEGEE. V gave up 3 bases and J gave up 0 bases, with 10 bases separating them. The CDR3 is CASSSGGHSNQPQHF. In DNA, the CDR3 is TGTGCCAGCAGCTCGGGGGGCCATAGCAATCAGCCCCAGCATTTT.

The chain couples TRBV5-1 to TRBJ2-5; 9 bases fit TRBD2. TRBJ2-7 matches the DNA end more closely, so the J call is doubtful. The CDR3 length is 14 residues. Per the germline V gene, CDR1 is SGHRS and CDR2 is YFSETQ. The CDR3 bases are TGCGCCAGCAGCTTGGCCGGGACTAGCAGCGAGCAGTACTTC. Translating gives CASSLAGTSSEQYF.

CDR3 residues: CASSSYQETQYF. The CDR3 nucleotides are TGTGCCAGCAGTTCGTACCAAGAGACCCAGTACTTC. The J gene is TRBJ2-5, the V gene TRBV28; D gene unclear. The germline gives CDR1 MDHEN, CDR2 SYDVKM. Trimming shortened V by 4 bases and J by 0 bases, and 3 bases separated the two germline ends. This CDR3 region has 12 residues.

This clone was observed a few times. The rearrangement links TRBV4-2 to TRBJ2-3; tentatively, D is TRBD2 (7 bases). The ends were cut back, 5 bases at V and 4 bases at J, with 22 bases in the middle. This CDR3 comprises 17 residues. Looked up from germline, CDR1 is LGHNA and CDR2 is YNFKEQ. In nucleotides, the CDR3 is TGTGCCAGCAGCTGCCATAGGGGGGGGGACAATCCAGATACGCAGTATTTT. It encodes CASSCHRGGDNPDTQYF.

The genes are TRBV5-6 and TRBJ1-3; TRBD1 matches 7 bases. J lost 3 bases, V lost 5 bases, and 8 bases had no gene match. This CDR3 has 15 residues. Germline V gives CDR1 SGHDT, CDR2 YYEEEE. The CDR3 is CASRRGLEGGNTIYF. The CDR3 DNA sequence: TGTGCCAGCAGAAGGGGGCTCGAGGGTGGAAACACCATATATTTT.